This TCR beta chain originates from a study of cytomegalovirus exposure and HLA in healthy donors. Notes on the study in general: Among TCR beta chains, those listed as cytomegalovirus-associated numbered about 150.

Clones were read by immunoSEQ multiplex PCR, and TCRdb kept only the in-frame ones, dropping some. The sample consists of 70,000 to 95,000 clones, approximately 94% of them appearing once. CDR3 length: 14 residues. Germline V CDR1 and CDR2: MNHEY, SVGAGI. V shed 2 bases and J 10 bases; nucleotides not matched to a gene: 8. To note about this clone: Its antigen is currently unknown.

The sequenced material came from PBMCs. This clonotype was obtained from a woman aged 25 to 45 in good health and CMV-seronegative. The V and J genes are TRBV6-5 and TRBJ2-7; 10 bases are shared with TRBD2. CDR3 DNA sequence: TGTGCCAGCAGTTACCGCCAACTAGCGGGGAGCCAGTACTTC. It yields the protein CASSYRQLAGSQYF.